These 15 T cell receptor beta chains came from one sample sequenced in a study of cytomegalovirus exposure and HLA in healthy donors. A multiplex PCR was run with 60 Vbeta primers and 13 Jbeta primers. TCRdb's table, derived via immunoSEQ multiplex PCR, lists solely in-frame clones and lacks some. Of 35,000 to 40,000 clones in the sample, roughly nine tenths were seen once. The sequencing sample was made of PBMCs. These TCRs come from a woman between 18 and 29 years old in good health and CMV-seronegative.

This clone has more than one count but fewer than ten. The chain employs TRBV4-2 and TRBJ2-7; D is perhaps TRBD2 (7 bases). The CDR3 runs to 16 residues. Germline values: CDR1 LGHNA, CDR2 YNFKEQ. V was trimmed by 0 bases and J by 4 bases, leaving 16 bases between them. The CDR3 sequence: CASSQDQGGGSYEQYF. In DNA form, the CDR3 reads TGTGCCAGCAGCCAAGATCAAGGGGGGGGATCTTACGAGCAGTACTTC.

The chain has TRBV16 and TRBJ1-1; D perhaps matches TRBD1 (5 bases). CDR1 and CDR2 from the germline V gene are KGHSY and FQNENV. V dropped 2 bases and J dropped 7 bases, with 14 bases sitting between them. This CDR3 has 14 amino acids. The chain's CDR3 is CASSQSGHLDEAFF. CDR3 DNA sequence: TGTGCCAGCAGCCAAAGTGGACACTTAGATGAAGCTTTCTTT.

This clone was detected a few times. The J gene is TRBJ1-1, the V gene TRBV30; TRBD1 agrees at 10 bases. The V gene end was trimmed by 2 bases and the J gene end by 1 base; junction bases not matched to a gene: 13. This CDR3 comprises 18 residues. The germline CDR1 and CDR2 sequences are GTSNPN and SVGIG (reference sequence). CDR3 region: CAWSLFPGGQGRNTEAFF. As DNA, the CDR3 is TGTGCCTGGAGTCTCTTCCCGGGGGGACAGGGGAGGAACACTGAAGCTTTCTTT.

This clone appeared once. This chain links TRBV7-2 with TRBJ2-3; 11 bases map to TRBD2. V shed 6 bases, J shed 3 bases, and the junction held 5 bases outside the gene matches. Germline lookup yields CDR1 SGHTA and CDR2 FQGNSA. The CDR3 has 15 residues. CDR3 nucleotides: TGTGCCAGCAGTAAGACTAGCGGGACGACAGATACGCAGTATTTT. Encoded protein: CASSKTSGTTDTQYF. Supplemented by reference TRBV7-2 and TRBJ2-3, the full variable domain reads GAGVSQSPSNKVTEKGKDVELRCDPISGHTALYWYRQSLGQGLEFLIYFQGNSAPDKSGLPSDRFSAERTGGSVSTLTIQRTQQEDSAVYLCASSKTSGTTDTQYFGPGTRLTVL.

Here the CDR3 reads CSASGNYNEQFF. The CDR3 coding sequence is TGCAGCGCTAGCGGGAACTACAATGAGCAGTTCTTC. This chain links TRBV29-1 with TRBJ2-1; 9 bases agree with TRBD2. V lost 7 bases, J lost 3 bases, and 1 base stayed unmatched. This CDR3 comprises 12 residues. Germline lookup yields CDR1 SQVTM and CDR2 ANQGSEA.

The rearrangement uses TRBV5-1 and TRBJ2-2; 7 bases map to TRBD1. V shed 4 bases, J shed 1 base, and the junction held 7 bases outside the gene matches. The germline CDR1 and CDR2 sequences are SGHRS and YFSETQ. The CDR3 is made up of 16 amino acids. The CDR3 protein is CASSTLQGLNTGELFF. The CDR3 nucleotides are TGCGCCAGCAGCACCCTACAGGGGTTGAACACCGGGGAGCTGTTTTTT.

The genes are TRBV7-9 and TRBJ1-6; weak D call: TRBD1 (5 bases). Trimming pared 5 bases from V and 7 bases from J, leaving 9 bases between. Germline V lookup: CDR1 SEHNR, CDR2 FQNEAQ (reference sequence). The CDR3 has 13 amino acids. DNA of the CDR3: TGTGCCAGCAGCCCGAGACAGAATTCACCCCTCCACTTT. This codes for CASSPRQNSPLHF.

V gene TRBV7-3 combines with J gene TRBJ2-3; D is perhaps TRBD2 (6 bases). The V end was cut by 0 bases, the J end by 0 bases, with 16 bases between. CDR3 size: 18 residues. Germline CDR1 and CDR2: SGHTA and FQGTGA. CDR3 nucleotides: TGTGCCAGCAGCTTAACGGGGGTCCTAGCGACCAGCACAGATACGCAGTATTTT. Translation gives CASSLTGVLATSTDTQYF. The complete variable domain, with remaining parts taken from reference TRBV7-3 and TRBJ2-3, reads GAGVSQTPSNKVTEKGKYVELRCDPISGHTALYWYRQSLGQGPEFLIYFQGTGAADDSGLPNDRFFAVRPEGSVSTLKIQRTERGDSAVYLCASSLTGVLATSTDTQYFGPGTRLTVL.

This rearrangement joins TRBV7-2 to TRBJ2-5; D call uncertain. Matching the DNA end better, TRBJ2-7 makes the J call doubtful. Per germline, CDR1 SGHTA and CDR2 FQGNSA. The CDR3 contains 11 residues. CDR3 in amino acids: CASSSTYEQYF. Here the CDR3 DNA reads TGTGCCAGCAGCTCCACCTACGAGCAGTACTTC.

This chain connects TRBV28 to TRBJ1-4; 7 nucleotides match TRBD1. This CDR3 region has 18 residues. The germline CDR1 and CDR2 sequences are MDHEN and SYDVKM. V shed 7 bases and J 2 bases; nucleotides not matched to a gene: 16. The CDR3 protein is CASTLDRDEGGTNEKLFF. The CDR3 DNA follows: TGTGCCAGCACCCTCGACAGGGATGAAGGCGGGACTAATGAAAAACTGTTTTTT.

This CDR3 reads CASSFSSREGTQYF. The CDR3 bases are TGTGCCAGCAGCTTCTCCTCGCGGGAGGGGACCCAGTACTTC. This chain connects TRBV13 to TRBJ2-5; TRBD2 aligns across 9 bases. The ends lost 3 bases at V and 7 bases at J; junction bases unmatched: 6. Germline V gene sequence: CDR1 PRHDT, CDR2 FYEKMQ (reference sequence). This CDR3 spans 14 amino acids.

V usage is TRBV27 and J usage is TRBJ2-5, with D possibly TRBD2 on 6 matching bases. The germline V gene has CDR1 MNHEY and CDR2 SMNVEV (reference sequence). This CDR3 spans 15 amino acids. Trimming pared 5 bases from V and 7 bases from J, leaving 20 bases between. The CDR3 DNA reads TGTGCCAGCAGTCTAGCCGGGACTGGGAGTCGGACCCAGTACTTC. Translating it yields CASSLAGTGSRTQYF.

The V call is TRBV28, the J call TRBJ2-3; a possible D gene is TRBD1 (5 bases). The CDR3 runs to 12 residues. Looked up from germline, CDR1 is MDHEN and CDR2 is SYDVKM. Trimming took 10 bases from V and 2 from J, leaving 10 bases between them. The CDR3: CATDSHTDTQYF. As DNA, the CDR3 is TGTGCCACCGACAGTCACACAGATACGCAGTATTTT.

The chain employs TRBV9 and TRBJ2-3; TRBD2 matches 16 bases. CDR1 is SGDLS, CDR2 YYNGEE, per germline. The CDR3 contains 17 residues. V lost 4 bases, J lost 6 bases, and 8 bases stayed unmatched. The CDR3 DNA sequence: TGTGCCAGCAGCCGGGGACTAGCGGGAGGGACCACCGATACGCAGTATTTT. Protein product: CASSRGLAGGTTDTQYF.

In DNA, the CDR3 is TGTGCCAGCAGCAAACTAGCGGAGGGCACAGATACGCAGTATTTT. Translating it yields CASSKLAEGTDTQYF. The genes are TRBV27 and TRBJ2-3; TRBD2 matches 8 bases. The germline V gene encodes CDR1 MNHEY and CDR2 SMNVEV (reference sequence). Trimming removed 6 bases from V and 1 base from J; junction bases left unmatched: 6. The CDR3 contains 15 residues.